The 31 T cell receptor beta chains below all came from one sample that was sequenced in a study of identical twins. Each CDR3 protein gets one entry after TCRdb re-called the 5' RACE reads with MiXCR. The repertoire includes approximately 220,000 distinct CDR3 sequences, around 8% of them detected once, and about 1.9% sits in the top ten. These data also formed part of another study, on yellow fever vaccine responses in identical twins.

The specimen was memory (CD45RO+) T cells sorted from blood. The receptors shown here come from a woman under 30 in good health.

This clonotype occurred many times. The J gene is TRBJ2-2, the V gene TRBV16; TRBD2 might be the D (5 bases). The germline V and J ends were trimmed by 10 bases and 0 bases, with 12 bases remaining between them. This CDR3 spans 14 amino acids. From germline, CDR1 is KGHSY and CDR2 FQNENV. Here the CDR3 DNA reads TGTGCCACCAAGCCGGGGACGAACACCGGGGAGCTGTTTTTT. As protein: CATKPGTNTGELFF.

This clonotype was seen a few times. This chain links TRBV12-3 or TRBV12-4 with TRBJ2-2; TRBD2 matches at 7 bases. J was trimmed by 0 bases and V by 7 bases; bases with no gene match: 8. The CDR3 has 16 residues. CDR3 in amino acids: CASIKGGTTNTGELFF. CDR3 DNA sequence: TGTGCCAGCATCAAGGGCGGGACTACGAACACCGGGGAGCTGTTTTTT.

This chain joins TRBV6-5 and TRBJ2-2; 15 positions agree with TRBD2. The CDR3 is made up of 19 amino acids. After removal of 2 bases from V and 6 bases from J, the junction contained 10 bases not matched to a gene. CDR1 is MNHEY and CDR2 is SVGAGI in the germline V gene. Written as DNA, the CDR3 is TGTGCCAGCAGTTACGGACTAGCGGGGGGGATCGGCCGGTCCGGGGAGCTGTTTTTT. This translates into CASSYGLAGGIGRSGELFF.

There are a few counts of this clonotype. CDR3 residues: CATYNPGVGGYTF. CDR3 bases: TGTGCCACCTATAATCCAGGGGTAGGTGGCTACACCTTC. J is TRBJ1-2 and V is TRBV24-1; D possibly corresponds to TRBD1 (6 bases). Trimming took off 9 bases at V and 7 bases at J, with 17 bases between the two ends. Germline CDR1 KGHDR, CDR2 SFDVKD. This CDR3 has 13 amino acids.

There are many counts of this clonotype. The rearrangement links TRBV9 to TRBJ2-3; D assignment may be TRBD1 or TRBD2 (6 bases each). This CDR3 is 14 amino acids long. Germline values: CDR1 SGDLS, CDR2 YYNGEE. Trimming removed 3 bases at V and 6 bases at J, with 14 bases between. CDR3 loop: CASSAWGAGDTQYF. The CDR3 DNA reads TGTGCCAGCAGCGCTTGGGGGGCCGGTGATACGCAGTATTTT.

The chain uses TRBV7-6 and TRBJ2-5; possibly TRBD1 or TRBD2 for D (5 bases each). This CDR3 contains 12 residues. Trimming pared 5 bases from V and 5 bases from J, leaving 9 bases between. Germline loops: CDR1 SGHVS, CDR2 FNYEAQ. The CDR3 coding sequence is TGTGCCAGCAGCCATCGGGACGAGACCCAGTACTTC. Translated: CASSHRDETQYF.

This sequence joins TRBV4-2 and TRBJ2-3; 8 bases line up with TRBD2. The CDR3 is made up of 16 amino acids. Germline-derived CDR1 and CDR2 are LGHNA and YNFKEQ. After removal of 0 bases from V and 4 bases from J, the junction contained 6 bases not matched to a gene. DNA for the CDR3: TGTGCCAGCAGCCAAGAGGCGGGAGGAGGCGCAGATACGCAGTATTTT. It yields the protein CASSQEAGGGADTQYF.

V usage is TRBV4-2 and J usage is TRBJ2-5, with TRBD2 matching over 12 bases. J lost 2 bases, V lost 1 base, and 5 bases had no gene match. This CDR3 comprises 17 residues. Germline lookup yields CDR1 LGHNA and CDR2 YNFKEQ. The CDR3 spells CASSQVGLAGGQETQYF. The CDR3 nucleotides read TGTGCCAGCAGCCAAGTAGGGCTAGCGGGGGGGCAAGAGACCCAGTACTTC.

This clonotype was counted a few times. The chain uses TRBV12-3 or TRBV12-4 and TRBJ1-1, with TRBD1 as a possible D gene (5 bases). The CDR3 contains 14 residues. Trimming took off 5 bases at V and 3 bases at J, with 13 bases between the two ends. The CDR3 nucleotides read TGTGCCAGCAGTCGACGAGGGGATGACACTGAAGCTTTCTTT. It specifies CASSRRGDDTEAFF.

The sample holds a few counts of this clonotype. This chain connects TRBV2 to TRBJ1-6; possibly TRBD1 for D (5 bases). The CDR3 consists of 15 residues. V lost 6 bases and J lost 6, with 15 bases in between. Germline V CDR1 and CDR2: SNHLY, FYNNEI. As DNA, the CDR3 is TGTGCCAGCAGAGTGGGGACCGAAATTAATTCACCCCTCCACTTT. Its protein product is CASRVGTEINSPLHF.

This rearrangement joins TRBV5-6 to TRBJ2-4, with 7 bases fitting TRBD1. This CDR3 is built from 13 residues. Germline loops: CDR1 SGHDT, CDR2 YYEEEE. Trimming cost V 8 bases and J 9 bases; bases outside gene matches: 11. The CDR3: CARGSRGMAIQYF. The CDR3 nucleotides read TGTGCCAGGGGCTCCAGGGGGATGGCCATTCAGTACTTC.

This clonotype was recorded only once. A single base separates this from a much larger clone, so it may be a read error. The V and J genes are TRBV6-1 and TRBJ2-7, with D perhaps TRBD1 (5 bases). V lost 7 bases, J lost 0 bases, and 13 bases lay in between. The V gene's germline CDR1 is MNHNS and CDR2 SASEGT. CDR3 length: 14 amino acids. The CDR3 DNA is TGTGCCAGCACCAGACAGTGGACCTCCTACGAGCAGTACTTC. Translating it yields CASTRQWTSYEQYF.

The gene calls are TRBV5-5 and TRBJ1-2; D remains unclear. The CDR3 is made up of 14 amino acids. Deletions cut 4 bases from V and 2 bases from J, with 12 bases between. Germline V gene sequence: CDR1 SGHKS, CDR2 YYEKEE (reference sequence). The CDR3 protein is CASSPKQGNYGYTF. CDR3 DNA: TGTGCCAGCAGCCCCAAACAAGGAAACTATGGCTACACCTTC.

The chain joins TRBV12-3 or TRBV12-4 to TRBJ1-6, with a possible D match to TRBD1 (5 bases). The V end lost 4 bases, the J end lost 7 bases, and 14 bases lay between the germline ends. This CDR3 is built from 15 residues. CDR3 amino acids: CASSSGGVGNSPLHF. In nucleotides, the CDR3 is TGTGCCAGCAGTTCGGGGGGGGTAGGGAATTCACCCCTCCACTTT.

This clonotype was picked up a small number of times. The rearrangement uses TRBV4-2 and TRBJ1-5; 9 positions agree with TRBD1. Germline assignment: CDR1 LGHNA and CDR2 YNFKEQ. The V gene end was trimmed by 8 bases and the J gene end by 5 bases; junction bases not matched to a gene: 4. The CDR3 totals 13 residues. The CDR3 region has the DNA TGTGCCAGCGGTCGACAGGGGGATCAGCCCCAGCATTTT. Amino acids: CASGRQGDQPQHF.

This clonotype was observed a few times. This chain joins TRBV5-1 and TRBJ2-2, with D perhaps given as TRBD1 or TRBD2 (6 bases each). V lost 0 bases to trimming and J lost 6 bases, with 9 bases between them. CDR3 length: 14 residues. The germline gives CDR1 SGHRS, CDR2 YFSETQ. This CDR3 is CASSLEGGPGELFF. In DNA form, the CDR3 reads TGCGCCAGCAGCTTGGAGGGGGGCCCCGGGGAGCTGTTTTTT.

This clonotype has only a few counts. The CDR3 DNA follows: TGTGCCATCAGCGACAGCACCTACAATGAGCAGTTCTTC. This gives the protein CAISDSTYNEQFF. J is TRBJ2-1 and V is TRBV10-3; D is perhaps TRBD1 (5 bases). The V end lost 6 bases, the J end lost 2 bases, and 8 bases lay between the germline ends. Germline V CDR1 and CDR2: ENHRY, SYGVKD. The CDR3 spans 13 residues.

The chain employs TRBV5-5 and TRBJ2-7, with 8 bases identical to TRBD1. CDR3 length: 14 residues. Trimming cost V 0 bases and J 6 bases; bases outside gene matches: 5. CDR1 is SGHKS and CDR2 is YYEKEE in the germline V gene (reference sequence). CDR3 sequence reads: CASSLEDRVREQYF. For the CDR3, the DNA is TGTGCCAGCAGCTTGGAGGACAGGGTCCGCGAGCAGTACTTC.

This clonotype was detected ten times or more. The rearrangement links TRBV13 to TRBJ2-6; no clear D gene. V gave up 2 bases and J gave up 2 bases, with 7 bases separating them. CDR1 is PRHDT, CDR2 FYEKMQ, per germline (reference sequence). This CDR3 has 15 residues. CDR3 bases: TGTGCCAGCAGCTTAAATACCCCTGGGGCCAACGTCCTGACTTTC. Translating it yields CASSLNTPGANVLTF.

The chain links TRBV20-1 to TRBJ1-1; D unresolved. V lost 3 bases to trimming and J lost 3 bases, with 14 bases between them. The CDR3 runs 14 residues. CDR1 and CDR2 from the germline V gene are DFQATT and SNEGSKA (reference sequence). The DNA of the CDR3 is TGCAGTGCTAGTTACCCCGGGCAGCACACTGAAGCTTTCTTT. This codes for CSASYPGQHTEAFF.

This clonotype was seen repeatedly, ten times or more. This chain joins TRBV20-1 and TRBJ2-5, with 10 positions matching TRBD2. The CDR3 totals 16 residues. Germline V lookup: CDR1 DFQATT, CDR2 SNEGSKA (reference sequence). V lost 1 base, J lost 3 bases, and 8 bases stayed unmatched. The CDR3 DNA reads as TGCAGTGCTAGAGTCGTAAGCGGGGGGGCCGAAGAGACCCAGTACTTC. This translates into CSARVVSGGAEETQYF.

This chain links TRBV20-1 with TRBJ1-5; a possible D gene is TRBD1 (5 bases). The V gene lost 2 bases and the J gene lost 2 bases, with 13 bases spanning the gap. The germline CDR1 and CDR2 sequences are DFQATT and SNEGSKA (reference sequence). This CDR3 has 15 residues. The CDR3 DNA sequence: TGCAGTGCTAGACGGCAGGGCCGGGGCAATCAGCCCCAGCATTTT. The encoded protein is CSARRQGRGNQPQHF.

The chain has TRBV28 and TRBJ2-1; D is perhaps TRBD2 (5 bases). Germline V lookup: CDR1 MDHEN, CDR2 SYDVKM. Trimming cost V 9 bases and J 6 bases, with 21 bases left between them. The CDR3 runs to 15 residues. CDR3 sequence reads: CASLRVLAFLNEQFF. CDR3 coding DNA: TGTGCCAGTCTCCGGGTGCTAGCCTTCCTCAATGAGCAGTTCTTC.

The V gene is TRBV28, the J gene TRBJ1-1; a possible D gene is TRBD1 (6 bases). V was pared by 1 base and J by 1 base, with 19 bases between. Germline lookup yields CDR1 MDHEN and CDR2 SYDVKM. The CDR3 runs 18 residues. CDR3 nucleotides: TGTGCCAGCAGTTTATCCTCGGGACATCGGATTTCGAACACTGAAGCTTTCTTT. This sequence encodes CASSLSSGHRISNTEAFF. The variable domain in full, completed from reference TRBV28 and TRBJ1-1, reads DVKVTQSSRYLVKRTGEKVFLECVQDMDHENMFWYRQDPGLGLRLIYFSYDVKMKEKGDIPEGYSVSREKKERFSLILESASTNQTSMYLCASSLSSGHRISNTEAFFGQGTRLTVV.

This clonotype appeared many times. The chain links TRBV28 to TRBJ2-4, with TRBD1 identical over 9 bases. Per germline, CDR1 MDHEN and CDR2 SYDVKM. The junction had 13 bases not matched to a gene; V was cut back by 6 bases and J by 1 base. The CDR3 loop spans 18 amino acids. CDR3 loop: CASSLPPGTGFAKNIQYF. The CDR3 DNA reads TGTGCCAGCAGCCTACCCCCCGGGACAGGGTTTGCCAAAAACATTCAGTACTTC. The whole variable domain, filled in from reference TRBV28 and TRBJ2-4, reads DVKVTQSSRYLVKRTGEKVFLECVQDMDHENMFWYRQDPGLGLRLIYFSYDVKMKEKGDIPEGYSVSREKKERFSLILESASTNQTSMYLCASSLPPGTGFAKNIQYFGAGTRLSVL.

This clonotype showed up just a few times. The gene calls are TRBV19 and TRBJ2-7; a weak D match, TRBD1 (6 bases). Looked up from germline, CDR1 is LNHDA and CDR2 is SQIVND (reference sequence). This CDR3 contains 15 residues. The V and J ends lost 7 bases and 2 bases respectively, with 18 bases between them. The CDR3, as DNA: TGTGCCAGTAACAACCCCTCGGGACACCCCTACGAGCAGTACTTC. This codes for CASNNPSGHPYEQYF.

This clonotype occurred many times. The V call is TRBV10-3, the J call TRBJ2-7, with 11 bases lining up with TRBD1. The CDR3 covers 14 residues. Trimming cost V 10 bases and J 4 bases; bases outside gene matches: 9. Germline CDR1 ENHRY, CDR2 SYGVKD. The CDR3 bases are TGTGCCAGCCACCGGGACAGGGGGTCTTACGAGCAGTACTTC. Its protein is CASHRDRGSYEQYF.

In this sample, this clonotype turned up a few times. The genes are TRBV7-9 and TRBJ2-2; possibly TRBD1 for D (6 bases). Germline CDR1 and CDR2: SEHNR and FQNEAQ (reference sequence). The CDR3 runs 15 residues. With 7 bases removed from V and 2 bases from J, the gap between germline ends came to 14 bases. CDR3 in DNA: TGTGCCAGCAACCCGGGGACACCAAACACCGGGGAGCTGTTTTTT. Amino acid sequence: CASNPGTPNTGELFF.

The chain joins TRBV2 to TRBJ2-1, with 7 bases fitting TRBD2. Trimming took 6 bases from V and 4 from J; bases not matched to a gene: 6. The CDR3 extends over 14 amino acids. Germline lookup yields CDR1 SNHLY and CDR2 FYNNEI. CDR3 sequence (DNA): TGTGCCAGCAGACTGGGACTATATTACAATGAGCAGTTCTTC. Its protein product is CASRLGLYYNEQFF.

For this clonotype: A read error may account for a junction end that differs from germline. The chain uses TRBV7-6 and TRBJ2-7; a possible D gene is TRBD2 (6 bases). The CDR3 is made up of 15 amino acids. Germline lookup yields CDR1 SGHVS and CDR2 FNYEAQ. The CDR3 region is CASSLALAGTYEQYF. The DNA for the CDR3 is TGTGCCAGCAGCCTAGCCTTGGCGGGGACCTACGAGCAGTACTTC.

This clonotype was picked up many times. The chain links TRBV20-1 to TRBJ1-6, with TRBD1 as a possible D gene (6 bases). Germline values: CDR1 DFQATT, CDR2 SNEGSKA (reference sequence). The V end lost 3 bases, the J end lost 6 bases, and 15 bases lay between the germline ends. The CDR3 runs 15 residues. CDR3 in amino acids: CSARGPAGANSPLHF. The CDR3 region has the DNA TGCAGTGCTAGGGGCCCGGCAGGGGCTAATTCACCCCTCCACTTT.